Listed here are 3 T cell receptor beta chains from one sample, sequenced in a study of cytomegalovirus exposure and HLA in healthy donors. With 60 Vbeta and 13 Jbeta primers, the PCR was carried out. Assay used: immunoSEQ multiplex PCR; TCRdb lists only in-frame clones, some missing. The data contain around 99,000 clones, roughly 82% of them singletons. The sample consisted of PBMCs. These receptors all come from a male donor in good health and CMV-seronegative.

The gene calls are TRBV6-1 and TRBJ2-1; D is possibly TRBD1 (6 bases). CDR1 is MNHNS, CDR2 SASEGT, per germline. This CDR3 is 11 amino acids long. V was cut by 10 bases and J by 10 bases, with 14 bases left in between. Here the CDR3 DNA reads TGTGCCACCGAACAGGGACGGGAGCAGTTCTTC. It specifies CATEQGREQFF.

The chain carries TRBV4-2 and TRBJ2-7; 8 bases map to TRBD1. The CDR3 consists of 17 residues. The ends lost 0 bases at V and 4 bases at J; junction bases unmatched: 11. The germline CDR1 and CDR2 sequences are LGHNA and YNFKEQ. CDR3 nucleotide sequence: TGTGCCAGCAGCCAAGAATGGACAGGGTCGGGGTATTACGAGCAGTACTTC. As protein: CASSQEWTGSGYYEQYF.

This clone has just one count. The chain employs TRBV6-5 and TRBJ2-2, with unresolved D. Germline V CDR1 and CDR2: MNHEY, SVGAGI. The CDR3 extends over 16 amino acids. V was clipped by 2 bases and J by 2 bases, with 12 bases between them. DNA of the CDR3: TGTGCCAGCAGTTACCGCCCAGATTCAAACACCGGGGAGCTGTTTTTT. Translating it yields CASSYRPDSNTGELFF.